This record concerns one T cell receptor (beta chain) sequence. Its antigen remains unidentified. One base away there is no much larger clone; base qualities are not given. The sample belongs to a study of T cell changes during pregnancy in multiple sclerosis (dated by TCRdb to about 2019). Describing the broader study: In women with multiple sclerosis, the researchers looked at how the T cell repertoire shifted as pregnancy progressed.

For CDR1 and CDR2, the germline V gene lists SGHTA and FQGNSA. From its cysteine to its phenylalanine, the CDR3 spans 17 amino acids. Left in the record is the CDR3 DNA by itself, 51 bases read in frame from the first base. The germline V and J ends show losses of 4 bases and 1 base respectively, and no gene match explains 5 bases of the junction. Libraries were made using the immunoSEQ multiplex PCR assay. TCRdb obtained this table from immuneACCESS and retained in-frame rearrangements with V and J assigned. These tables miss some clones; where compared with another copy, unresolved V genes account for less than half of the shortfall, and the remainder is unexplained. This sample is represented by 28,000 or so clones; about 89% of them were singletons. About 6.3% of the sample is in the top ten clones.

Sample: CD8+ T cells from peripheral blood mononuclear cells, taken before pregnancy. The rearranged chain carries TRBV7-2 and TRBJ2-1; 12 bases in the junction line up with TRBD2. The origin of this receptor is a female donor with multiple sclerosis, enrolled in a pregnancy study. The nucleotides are TGTGCCAGCAGCTGGAGACTAGCGGGAGATTCCTACAATGAGCAGTTCTTC. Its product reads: CASSWRLAGDSYNEQFF. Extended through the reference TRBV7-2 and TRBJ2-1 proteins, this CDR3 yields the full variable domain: GAGVSQSPSNKVTEKGKDVELRCDPISGHTALYWYRQSLGQGLEFLIYFQGNSAPDKSGLPSDRFSAERTGGSVSTLTIQRTQQEDSAVYLCASSWRLAGDSYNEQFFGPGTRLTVL.